Listed below are T cell receptor beta chains from one sample, sequenced in a study of CD8 T cells in ankylosing spondylitis. From the 5' RACE reads, TCRdb called clonotypes with MiXCR, one entry per CDR3 protein. This sample has approximately 300,000 distinct CDR3 sequences, with approximately 8% found just once. Source material: blood, either unsorted or a sorted T cell fraction (not recorded which). The receptors come from a male donor with ankylosing spondylitis. The CDR3 runs from the conserved cysteine through the conserved F or W. D genes are given only for firm matches. Clone size, where shown, is once, few, many, or a class for clones that have expanded.

J gene: TRBJ1-2
D gene: .
clone size: .
V gene: TRBV7-9
CDR3 DNA: TGTGCCAGCAGCTTAGCGACAGTATATGGCTACACCTTC
CDR3 protein: CASSLATVYGYTF

J gene: TRBJ1-5
D gene: .
clone size: many
V gene: TRBV7-9
CDR3 DNA: TGTGCCAGCAGCCAAATAGGGGTAAATCAGCCCCAGCATTTT
CDR3 protein: CASSQIGVNQPQHF

J gene: TRBJ2-2
D gene: .
clone size: many
V gene: TRBV3-1
CDR3 DNA: TGTGCCAGCAGCCAAGATGTGGGGAACACCGGGGAGCTGTTTTTT
CDR3 protein: CASSQDVGNTGELFF

J gene: TRBJ2-2
D gene: .
clone size: few
V gene: TRBV21-1
CDR3 DNA: TGTGCCAGCAACCACCCCGGGGAGCTGTTTTTT
CDR3 protein: CASNHPGELFF

J gene: TRBJ2-1
D gene: TRBD2
clone size: .
V gene: TRBV6-2/TRBV6-3
CDR3 DNA: TGTGCCAGCAGTCACGGGACTAGCGGTTTCTTC
CDR3 protein: CASSHGTSGFF

J gene: TRBJ2-1
D gene: TRBD2
clone size: few
V gene: TRBV20-1
CDR3 DNA: TGCAGTGCTAGAGATCCAGCGGGAACCTACAATGAGCAGTTCTTC
CDR3 protein: CSARDPAGTYNEQFF

J gene: TRBJ2-3
D gene: TRBD2
clone size: .
V gene: TRBV4-2
CDR3 DNA: TGTGCCAGCAGCCAAGTTGCGGGGGGGTTCGAGTTATATACGCAGTATTTT
CDR3 protein: CASSQVAGGFELYTQYF

J gene: TRBJ1-5
D gene: .
clone size: few
V gene: TRBV12-3/TRBV12-4
CDR3 DNA: TGTGCCAGCAGTTTCTGGAATCAGCCCCAGCATTTT
CDR3 protein: CASSFWNQPQHF

J gene: TRBJ2-7
D gene: .
clone size: many
V gene: TRBV28
CDR3 DNA: TGTGCCAGCAGTTTTCACCGGGAGCAGTACTTC
CDR3 protein: CASSFHREQYF

J gene: TRBJ2-7
D gene: .
clone size: .
V gene: TRBV6-2/TRBV6-3
CDR3 DNA: TGTGCCAGCAGTTACTCCCTGGCATCGACCTACGAGCAGTACTTC
CDR3 protein: CASSYSLASTYEQYF

J gene: TRBJ2-2
D gene: .
clone size: many
V gene: TRBV7-2
CDR3 DNA: TGTGCCAGCAGCCCACGACTAGGCGACACCGGGGAGCTGTTTTTT
CDR3 protein: CASSPRLGDTGELFF

J gene: TRBJ2-1
D gene: .
clone size: .
V gene: TRBV6-5
CDR3 DNA: TGTGCCAGCAGGGCAGGGTATCTTGAGCAGTTCTTC
CDR3 protein: CASRAGYLEQFF

J gene: TRBJ2-4
D gene: .
clone size: few
V gene: TRBV27
CDR3 DNA: TGTGCCAGCAGTTTCCCCTTAGCCAAAAACATTCAGTACTTC
CDR3 protein: CASSFPLAKNIQYF

J gene: TRBJ1-2
D gene: .
clone size: .
V gene: TRBV12-3/TRBV12-4
CDR3 DNA: TGTGCCAGCAGCCGAGACAGGAGGTCCGGCTACACCTTC
CDR3 protein: CASSRDRRSGYTF

J gene: TRBJ2-7
D gene: .
clone size: few
V gene: TRBV5-5
CDR3 DNA: TGTGCCAGCAGCTTGGCCTTAAGTGGGTTTGGCGAGCAGTACTTC
CDR3 protein: CASSLALSGFGEQYF

J gene: TRBJ2-1
D gene: .
clone size: many
V gene: TRBV7-3
CDR3 DNA: TGTGCCAGCAGCTTAAACCTAGCTGGGTACAATGAGCAGTTCTTC
CDR3 protein: CASSLNLAGYNEQFF

J gene: TRBJ2-5
D gene: .
clone size: many
V gene: TRBV6-5
CDR3 DNA: TGTGCCAGCAGTTACTCGACCGTTGTGGCGGAAAGCCAAGAGACCCAGTACTTC
CDR3 protein: CASSYSTVVAESQETQYF

J gene: TRBJ2-1
D gene: TRBD2
clone size: many
V gene: TRBV6-1
CDR3 DNA: TGTGCCAGCAGTCCTTGGACTAGCGGGGGGCGCGAGCAGTTCTTC
CDR3 protein: CASSPWTSGGREQFF

J gene: TRBJ2-2
D gene: TRBD1
clone size: .
V gene: TRBV27
CDR3 DNA: TGTGCCAGCAGTTTAGACAGGGATGGTCCCGGGGAGCTGTTTTTT
CDR3 protein: CASSLDRDGPGELFF

J gene: TRBJ2-2
D gene: .
clone size: many
V gene: TRBV7-2
CDR3 DNA: TGTGCCAGCAGCTTAACAGAGAACACCGGGGAGCTGTTTTTT
CDR3 protein: CASSLTENTGELFF

J gene: TRBJ1-4
D gene: TRBD1
clone size: .
V gene: TRBV3-1
CDR3 DNA: TGTGCCAGCAGCCCGCCAGGCCAGGGGGATGAAAAACTGTTTTTT
CDR3 protein: CASSPPGQGDEKLFF

J gene: TRBJ2-1
D gene: TRBD1
clone size: many
V gene: TRBV3-1
CDR3 DNA: TGTGCCAGCAGCCTGGACAGGGTCTCCTACAATGAGCAGTTCTTC
CDR3 protein: CASSLDRVSYNEQFF

J gene: TRBJ2-7
D gene: TRBD2
clone size: few
V gene: TRBV4-1
CDR3 DNA: TGCGCCAGCAGCCAGAGCGGGGACTATCTTAGCTCCTACGAGCAGTACTTC
CDR3 protein: CASSQSGDYLSSYEQYF

J gene: TRBJ1-1
D gene: .
clone size: .
V gene: TRBV7-8
CDR3 DNA: TGTGCCAGCAGCCTTAGAGCTGGGAACACTGAAGCTTTCTTT
CDR3 protein: CASSLRAGNTEAFF

J gene: TRBJ2-3
D gene: TRBD2
clone size: many
V gene: TRBV29-1
CDR3 DNA: TGCAGCGTTGGAGGGACTAGCGGGAGTCATACGCAGTATTTT
CDR3 protein: CSVGGTSGSHTQYF

J gene: TRBJ1-1
D gene: .
clone size: .
V gene: TRBV5-1
CDR3 DNA: TGCGCCAGCAGCTCGACCCATGAGGGGAACACTGAAGCTTTCTTT
CDR3 protein: CASSSTHEGNTEAFF

J gene: TRBJ2-7
D gene: TRBD1
clone size: .
V gene: TRBV6-1
CDR3 DNA: TGTGCCAGCAGGGCCCGGGACAGGACATACGAGCAGTACTTC
CDR3 protein: CASRARDRTYEQYF

J gene: TRBJ1-1
D gene: .
clone size: few
V gene: TRBV6-1
CDR3 DNA: TGTGCCAGCAGACGGGGAGCCGACACTGAAGCTTTCTTT
CDR3 protein: CASRRGADTEAFF

J gene: TRBJ2-1
D gene: TRBD1
clone size: many
V gene: TRBV12-3/TRBV12-4
CDR3 DNA: TGTGCCAGCAGTGCCGGGACAGGCTCCTACAATGAGCAGTTCTTC
CDR3 protein: CASSAGTGSYNEQFF

J gene: TRBJ1-1
D gene: TRBD1
clone size: many
V gene: TRBV11-2
CDR3 DNA: TGTGCCAGCAGCACTCGGGACAGGGGGCGGAGTGCTGAAGCTTTCTTT
CDR3 protein: CASSTRDRGRSAEAFF

J gene: TRBJ2-1
D gene: .
clone size: .
V gene: TRBV28
CDR3 DNA: TGTGCCAGCAGGACCAGGGACCCCAGCCAATATGAGCAGTTCTTC
CDR3 protein: CASRTRDPSQYEQFF

J gene: TRBJ2-2
D gene: .
clone size: few
V gene: TRBV5-1
CDR3 DNA: TGCGCCAGCAGCTTGAATACCGTTGGCACCGGGGAGCTGTTTTTT
CDR3 protein: CASSLNTVGTGELFF

J gene: TRBJ2-1
D gene: .
clone size: few
V gene: TRBV7-9
CDR3 DNA: TGTGCCAGCAGCTTGCCCGGGTCAAGCTATGAGCAGTTCTTC
CDR3 protein: CASSLPGSSYEQFF

J gene: TRBJ2-5
D gene: .
clone size: many
V gene: TRBV7-3
CDR3 DNA: TGTGCCAGCAGTCTAGGGGGAATCCAAGAGACCCAGTACTTC
CDR3 protein: CASSLGGIQETQYF

J gene: TRBJ2-5
D gene: .
clone size: .
V gene: TRBV7-8
CDR3 DNA: TGTGCCAGCAGCTTAGTAGGGCGGACCCAAGAGACCCAGTACTTC
CDR3 protein: CASSLVGRTQETQYF

J gene: TRBJ2-1
D gene: TRBD1
clone size: many
V gene: TRBV7-2
CDR3 DNA: TGTGCCAGCAGCATAACAGGGGGGAATGAGCAGTTCTTC
CDR3 protein: CASSITGGNEQFF

J gene: TRBJ2-2
D gene: .
clone size: many
V gene: TRBV10-3
CDR3 DNA: TGTGCCGGCAGACAGGGAGGGACCGGGGAGCTGTTTTTT
CDR3 protein: CAGRQGGTGELFF

J gene: TRBJ2-1
D gene: TRBD1
clone size: few
V gene: TRBV24-1
CDR3 DNA: TGTGCCACCAGTGAACGGGACAGGGGGCCATTGTCCTCCTACAATGAGCAGTTCTTC
CDR3 protein: CATSERDRGPLSSYNEQFF

J gene: TRBJ2-7
D gene: .
clone size: many
V gene: TRBV6-1
CDR3 DNA: TGTGCCAGCAGTCAGCGACAGGTCTCCTACGAGCAGTACTTC
CDR3 protein: CASSQRQVSYEQYF

J gene: TRBJ2-1
D gene: TRBD2
clone size: few
V gene: TRBV7-9
CDR3 DNA: TGTGCCAGCAGCTTTCGGACTAGCGGACACAATGAGCAGTTCTTC
CDR3 protein: CASSFRTSGHNEQFF

J gene: TRBJ1-2
D gene: .
clone size: .
V gene: TRBV20-1
CDR3 DNA: TGCAGTGCTGGGGACCCGGGGATAGCTAACTATGGCTACACCTTC
CDR3 protein: CSAGDPGIANYGYTF

J gene: TRBJ2-7
D gene: TRBD1
clone size: many
V gene: TRBV12-3/TRBV12-4
CDR3 DNA: TGTGCCAGCAGTTCCGGACAGGGAACCGAGCAGTACTTC
CDR3 protein: CASSSGQGTEQYF

J gene: TRBJ2-5
D gene: TRBD2
clone size: few
V gene: TRBV12-3/TRBV12-4
CDR3 DNA: TGTGCCAGCAGTTTAGCGGTGACTAGCGGGAGTTGGAAGACCCAGTACTTC
CDR3 protein: CASSLAVTSGSWKTQYF

J gene: TRBJ1-4
D gene: .
clone size: many
V gene: TRBV28
CDR3 DNA: TGTGCCAGCAACGTCCGCAGGGCAACTAATGAAAAACTGTTTTTT
CDR3 protein: CASNVRRATNEKLFF

J gene: TRBJ2-2
D gene: .
clone size: few
V gene: TRBV5-1
CDR3 DNA: TGCGCCAGCAGCTCCCGTTTTGACACCGGGGAGCTGTTTTTT
CDR3 protein: CASSSRFDTGELFF

J gene: TRBJ2-1
D gene: .
clone size: .
V gene: TRBV28
CDR3 DNA: TGTGCCAGCCGGAGGCCCGGGGACGATGAGCAGTTCTTC
CDR3 protein: CASRRPGDDEQFF

J gene: TRBJ2-7
D gene: TRBD2
clone size: few
V gene: TRBV6-5
CDR3 DNA: TGTGCCAGCAGTTACCAAGGACTAGCGGGAAGGGAGCAGTACTTC
CDR3 protein: CASSYQGLAGREQYF

J gene: TRBJ2-6
D gene: .
clone size: .
V gene: TRBV10-3
CDR3 DNA: TGTGCCATCAGCCCCAGGGACTCTGGGGCCAACGTCCTGACTTTC
CDR3 protein: CAISPRDSGANVLTF

J gene: TRBJ1-1
D gene: .
clone size: .
V gene: TRBV27
CDR3 DNA: TGTGCCAGCAGTAACAGGGACGGGAACACTGAAGCTTTCTTT
CDR3 protein: CASSNRDGNTEAFF

J gene: TRBJ2-3
D gene: TRBD2
clone size: .
V gene: TRBV11-2
CDR3 DNA: TGTGCCAGCAGCTTGATGGGACTAGCAGGAGATACGCAGTATTTT
CDR3 protein: CASSLMGLAGDTQYF

J gene: TRBJ2-3
D gene: TRBD2
clone size: .
V gene: TRBV20-1
CDR3 DNA: TGCAGTGCCATCCCGGGACTAGCGGGAGGGCAGTTCACAGATACGCAGTATTTT
CDR3 protein: CSAIPGLAGGQFTDTQYF

J gene: TRBJ2-3
D gene: .
clone size: few
V gene: TRBV11-2
CDR3 DNA: TGTGCCAGCAGCAAACCATCCACAGATACGCAGTATTTT
CDR3 protein: CASSKPSTDTQYF

J gene: TRBJ2-5
D gene: TRBD2
clone size: .
V gene: TRBV20-1
CDR3 DNA: TGCGCTGGAGGGAGGGAGTCGCTGGAGACCCAGTACTTC
CDR3 protein: CAGGRESLETQYF

J gene: TRBJ2-2
D gene: .
clone size: .
V gene: TRBV6-1
CDR3 DNA: TGTGCCAGCCTTGGCGGGGCGAACACCGGGGAGCTGTTTTTT
CDR3 protein: CASLGGANTGELFF

J gene: TRBJ2-7
D gene: TRBD1
clone size: .
V gene: TRBV7-9
CDR3 DNA: TGTGCCAGCAGCGGCCGGACAGGGCCTTCTGAGCAGTACTTC
CDR3 protein: CASSGRTGPSEQYF

J gene: TRBJ2-2
D gene: TRBD1
clone size: .
V gene: TRBV15
CDR3 DNA: TGTGCCACCAGCTGGGACAGGTGGGGCGGGGAGCTGTTTTTT
CDR3 protein: CATSWDRWGGELFF

J gene: TRBJ1-5
D gene: .
clone size: .
V gene: TRBV6-5
CDR3 DNA: TGTGCCAGCAGTTATGCGGGGAATCAGCCCCAGCATTTT
CDR3 protein: CASSYAGNQPQHF

J gene: TRBJ2-7
D gene: .
clone size: many
V gene: TRBV20-1
CDR3 DNA: TGCAGTGCTAGAGACGGGGCGGCGGTCGAGCAGTACTTC
CDR3 protein: CSARDGAAVEQYF

J gene: TRBJ2-2
D gene: .
clone size: .
V gene: TRBV5-1
CDR3 DNA: TGCGCCAGCACCCGCGGTGGGTTGAACGCCGGGGAGCTGTTTTTT
CDR3 protein: CASTRGGLNAGELFF